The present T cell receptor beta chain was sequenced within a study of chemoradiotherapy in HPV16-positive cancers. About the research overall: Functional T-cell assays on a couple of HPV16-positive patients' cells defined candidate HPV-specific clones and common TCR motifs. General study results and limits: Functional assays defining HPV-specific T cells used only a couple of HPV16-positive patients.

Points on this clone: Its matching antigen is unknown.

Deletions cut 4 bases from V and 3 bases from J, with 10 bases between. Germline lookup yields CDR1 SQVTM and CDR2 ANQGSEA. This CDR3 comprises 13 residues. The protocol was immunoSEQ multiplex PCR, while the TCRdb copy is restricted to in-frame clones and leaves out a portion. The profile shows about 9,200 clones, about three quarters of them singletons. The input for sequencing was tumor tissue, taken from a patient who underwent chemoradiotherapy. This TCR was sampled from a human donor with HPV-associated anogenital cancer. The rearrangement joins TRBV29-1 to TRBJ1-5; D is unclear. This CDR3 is CSVGEHHNQPQHF. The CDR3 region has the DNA TGCAGCGTTGGTGAACACCACAATCAGCCCCAGCATTTT.